The rows below give T cell receptor beta chains drawn from one sample of a study of shared clonotypes between healthy human individuals. TCRdb's copy holds only in-frame clones and misses some; the assay was immunoSEQ multiplex PCR. The top ten clones hold approximately 1.8% of a sample with around 700,000 clones, around 72% of them seen once. The source material was memory CD4+ T cells sorted from blood. These receptors all stem from a woman aged 25-40 years in good health. Each CDR3 is given with its conserved first and last residue. The D gene is left open where the match is weak. Not all rows give a size; the values are once, few, many and, for expanded clones, a class.

CDR3 protein: CASSPTRQGEAFF
CDR3 DNA: TGTGCCAGCAGTCCGACCCGACAGGGTGAAGCTTTCTTT
V gene: TRBV27
J gene: TRBJ1-1
D gene: TRBD1
clone size: once

CDR3 protein: CASSPLGRAGGSSYEQYF
CDR3 DNA: TGTGCCAGCAGCCCACTAGGGAGAGCGGGAGGGAGCTCCTACGAGCAGTACTTC
V gene: TRBV7-9
J gene: TRBJ2-7
D gene: TRBD2
clone size: -

CDR3 protein: CASSLVSGISNQPQHF
CDR3 DNA: TGTGCCAGCAGCTTAGTGTCCGGAATTAGCAATCAGCCCCAGCATTTT
V gene: TRBV7-2
J gene: TRBJ1-5
D gene: -
clone size: few

CDR3 protein: CASRRLTATNTEAFF
CDR3 DNA: TGTGCCAGCAGGCGCCTGACAGCCACGAACACTGAAGCTTTCTTT
V gene: TRBV2
J gene: TRBJ1-1
D gene: -
clone size: -

CDR3 protein: CASRTGTTVYGYTF
CDR3 DNA: TGTGCCAGCAGAACCGGGACAACTGTCTATGGCTACACCTTC
V gene: TRBV6-6
J gene: TRBJ1-2
D gene: -
clone size: -

CDR3 protein: CASSAGTSGLIGELFF
CDR3 DNA: TGTGCCAGCAGCGCAGGGACTAGCGGACTTATCGGGGAGCTGTTTTTT
V gene: TRBV11-2
J gene: TRBJ2-2
D gene: TRBD2
clone size: once

CDR3 protein: CASSPLGSSDTQYF
CDR3 DNA: TGTGCCAGCAGCCCCCTCGGGAGCTCAGATACGCAGTATTTT
V gene: TRBV7-3
J gene: TRBJ2-3
D gene: -
clone size: -

CDR3 protein: CASSSPGQGQRNTEAFF
CDR3 DNA: TGTGCCAGCAGTTCCCCGGGACAGGGTCAGAGGAACACTGAAGCTTTCTTT
V gene: TRBV28
J gene: TRBJ1-1
D gene: TRBD1
clone size: -

CDR3 protein: CASRGRADTYEQYF
CDR3 DNA: TGCGCCAGCAGGGGACGGGCGGATACCTACGAGCAGTACTTC
V gene: TRBV5-1
J gene: TRBJ2-7
D gene: -
clone size: -

CDR3 protein: CASSPRDSDTQYF
CDR3 DNA: TGTGCCAGCAGCCCTCGGGACAGCGATACGCAGTATTTT
V gene: TRBV7-9
J gene: TRBJ2-3
D gene: TRBD1
clone size: few